The TCR beta chain described here comes from a study of T cells in localized non-small cell lung cancer. Germline loops: CDR1 MGHRA, CDR2 YSYEKL. V gave up 4 bases and J gave up 4 bases, with 13 bases separating them. CDR3 length: 14 residues. Only in-frame clones appear in the TCRdb table, and some are missing; sequencing was by immunoSEQ multiplex PCR. The sample consists of tens of thousands of clones, around nine tenths of them appearing once. About this clone: Its antigen is still unknown.

Study conclusions and caveats: With higher T cell density in blood came longer overall survival. Adjacent lung tissue had a median approximately 61 of the top 100 clones found in the tumor.

This rearrangement joins TRBV4-1 to TRBJ2-5; possible D gene TRBD1, 6 bases. This TCR derives from a woman aged 35 to 75 with stage I lung adenocarcinoma. Sample: peripheral blood, taken before any cancer treatment. CDR3 DNA sequence: TGCGCCAGCAGCCTCCCAGACAGGAGAGAGACCCAGTACTTC. It translates to CASSLPDRRETQYF.